This T cell receptor (beta chain) stems from a study of response to subunit inactivated influenza vaccine. TCRdb analysed the RT-PCR reads with MiXCR anew, one entry per CDR3 protein. The sample has approximately 500,000 distinct CDR3 sequences, 13% seen once. Study conclusions and caveats: Authors suggested seasonal influenza vaccinations each recruit few new T cells.

The germline V gene has CDR1 SGHRS and CDR2 YFSETQ. The V gene lost 0 bases and the J gene lost 0 bases, with 10 bases spanning the gap. There are 16 residues in the CDR3. On this clonotype: What it binds is not known.

The source material was PBMCs from blood, sampled roughly 48 days after vaccination. This TCR was sampled from a man aged 45 to 65 who received an inactivated influenza vaccine. The chain carries TRBV5-1 and TRBJ2-1; a weak D match, TRBD1 (6 bases). CDR3 sequence: CASSLGTESSYNEQFF. CDR3 sequence (DNA): TGCGCCAGCAGCTTGGGGACAGAGAGCTCCTACAATGAGCAGTTCTTC.